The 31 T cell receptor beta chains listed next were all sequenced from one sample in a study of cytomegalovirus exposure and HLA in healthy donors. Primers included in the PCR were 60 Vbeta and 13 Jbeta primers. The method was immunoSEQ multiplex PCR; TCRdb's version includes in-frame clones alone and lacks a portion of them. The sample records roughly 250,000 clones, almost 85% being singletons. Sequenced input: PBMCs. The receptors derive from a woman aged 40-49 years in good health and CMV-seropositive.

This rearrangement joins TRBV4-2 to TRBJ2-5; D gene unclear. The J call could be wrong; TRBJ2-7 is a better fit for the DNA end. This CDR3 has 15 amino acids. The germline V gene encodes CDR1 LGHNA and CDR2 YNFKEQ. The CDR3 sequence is CASSQDRGTTYEQYF. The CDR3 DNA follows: TGTGCCAGCAGCCAAGACCGAGGCACCACCTACGAGCAGTACTTC.

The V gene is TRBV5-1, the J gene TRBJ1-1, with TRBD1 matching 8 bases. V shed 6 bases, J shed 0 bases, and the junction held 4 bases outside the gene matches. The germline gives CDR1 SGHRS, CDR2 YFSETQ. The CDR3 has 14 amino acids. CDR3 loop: CASTLTGVNTEAFF. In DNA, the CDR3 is TGCGCCAGCACTTTGACAGGGGTGAACACTGAAGCTTTCTTT.

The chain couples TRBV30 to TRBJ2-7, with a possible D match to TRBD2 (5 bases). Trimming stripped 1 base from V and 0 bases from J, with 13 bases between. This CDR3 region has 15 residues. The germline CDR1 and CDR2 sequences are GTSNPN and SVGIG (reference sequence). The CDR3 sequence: CAWSGRQISSYEQYF. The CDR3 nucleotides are TGTGCCTGGAGTGGGAGGCAGATCAGCTCCTACGAGCAGTACTTC.

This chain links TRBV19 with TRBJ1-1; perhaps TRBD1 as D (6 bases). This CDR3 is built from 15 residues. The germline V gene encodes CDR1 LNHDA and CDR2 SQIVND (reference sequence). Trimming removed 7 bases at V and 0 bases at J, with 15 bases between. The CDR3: CASKRQAFMNTEAFF. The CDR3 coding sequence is TGTGCCAGTAAAAGACAGGCCTTCATGAACACTGAAGCTTTCTTT.

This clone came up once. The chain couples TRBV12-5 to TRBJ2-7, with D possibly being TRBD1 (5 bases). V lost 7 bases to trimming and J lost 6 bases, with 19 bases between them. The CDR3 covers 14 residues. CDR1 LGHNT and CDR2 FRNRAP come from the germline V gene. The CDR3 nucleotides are TGTGCTAGTGCTCAGAGGCAGGGATCCGGCGAGCAGTACTTC. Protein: CASAQRQGSGEQYF.

CDR3 nucleotide sequence: TGCAGCGTTGAGCAGGGGGCAGAGCAGTTCTTC. The encoded protein is CSVEQGAEQFF. The chain carries TRBV29-1 and TRBJ2-1; the match to TRBD1 covers 8 bases. V lost 3 bases to trimming and J lost 10 bases; unmatched junction nucleotides: 2. Germline assignment: CDR1 SQVTM and CDR2 ANQGSEA. CDR3 length: 11 residues.

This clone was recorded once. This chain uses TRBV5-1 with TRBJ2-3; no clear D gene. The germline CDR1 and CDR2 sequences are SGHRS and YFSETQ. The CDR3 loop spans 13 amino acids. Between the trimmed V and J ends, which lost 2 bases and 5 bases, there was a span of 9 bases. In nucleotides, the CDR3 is TGCGCCAGCAGCTTTGCCGGAGTAGATACGCAGTATTTT. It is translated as CASSFAGVDTQYF.

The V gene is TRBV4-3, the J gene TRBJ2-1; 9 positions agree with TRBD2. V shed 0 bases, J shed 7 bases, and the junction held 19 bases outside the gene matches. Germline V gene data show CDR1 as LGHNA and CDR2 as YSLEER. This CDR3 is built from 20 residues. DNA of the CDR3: TGCGCCAGCAGCCAAGATCTGAGCGTATTGGCGGGAGGGCCTGGGAATGAGCAGTTCTTC. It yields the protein CASSQDLSVLAGGPGNEQFF.

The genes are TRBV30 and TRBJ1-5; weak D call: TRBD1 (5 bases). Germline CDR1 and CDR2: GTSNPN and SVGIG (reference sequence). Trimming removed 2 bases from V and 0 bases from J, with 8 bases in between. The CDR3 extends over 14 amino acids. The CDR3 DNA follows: TGTGCCTGGAGTCGACAGTCTAGCAATCAGCCCCAGCATTTT. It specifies CAWSRQSSNQPQHF.

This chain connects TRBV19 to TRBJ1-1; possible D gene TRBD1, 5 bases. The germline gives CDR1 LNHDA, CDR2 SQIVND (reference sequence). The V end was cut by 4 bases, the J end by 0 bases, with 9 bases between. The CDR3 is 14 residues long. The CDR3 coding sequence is TGTGCCAGTAGTACGCAGGGCCTGAACACTGAAGCTTTCTTT. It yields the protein CASSTQGLNTEAFF.

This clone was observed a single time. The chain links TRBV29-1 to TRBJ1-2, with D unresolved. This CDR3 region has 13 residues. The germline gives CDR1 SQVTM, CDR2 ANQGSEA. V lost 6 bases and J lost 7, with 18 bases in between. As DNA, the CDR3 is TGCAGCGTCGACTCGGGGAGAGTTGGTGGCTACACCTTC. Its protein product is CSVDSGRVGGYTF.

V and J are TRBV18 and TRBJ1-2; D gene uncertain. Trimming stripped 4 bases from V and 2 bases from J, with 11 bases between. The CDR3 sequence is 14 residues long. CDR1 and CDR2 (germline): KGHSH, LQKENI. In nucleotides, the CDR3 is TGTGCCAGCTCACGCTCACAGCAAAACTATGGCTACACCTTC. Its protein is CASSRSQQNYGYTF.

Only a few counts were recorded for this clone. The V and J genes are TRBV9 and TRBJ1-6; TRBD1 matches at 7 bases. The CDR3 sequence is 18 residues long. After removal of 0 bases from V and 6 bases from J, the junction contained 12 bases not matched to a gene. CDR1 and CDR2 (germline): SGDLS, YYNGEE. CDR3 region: CASSVADTLTGFNSPLHF. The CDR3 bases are TGTGCCAGCAGCGTAGCCGACACTTTGACAGGGTTTAATTCACCCCTCCACTTT.

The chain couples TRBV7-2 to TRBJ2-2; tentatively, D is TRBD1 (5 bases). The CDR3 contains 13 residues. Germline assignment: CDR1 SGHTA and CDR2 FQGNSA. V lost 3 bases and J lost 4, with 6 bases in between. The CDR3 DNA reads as TGTGCCAGCAGCTTTGACAGCACCGGGGAGCTGTTTTTT. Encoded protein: CASSFDSTGELFF.

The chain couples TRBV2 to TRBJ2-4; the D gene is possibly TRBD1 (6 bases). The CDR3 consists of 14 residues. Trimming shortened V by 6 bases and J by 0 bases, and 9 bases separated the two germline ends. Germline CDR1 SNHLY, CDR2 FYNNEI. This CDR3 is CASRDSTAKNIQYF. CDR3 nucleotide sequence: TGTGCCAGCAGGGACAGCACAGCCAAAAACATTCAGTACTTC.

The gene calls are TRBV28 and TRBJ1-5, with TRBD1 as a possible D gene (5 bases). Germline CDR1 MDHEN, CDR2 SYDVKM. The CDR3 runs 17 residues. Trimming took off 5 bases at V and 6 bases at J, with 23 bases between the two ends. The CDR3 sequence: CASSLMYGQGRGQPQHF. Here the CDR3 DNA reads TGTGCCAGCAGTCTTATGTACGGGCAGGGTAGGGGTCAGCCCCAGCATTTT.

The CDR3 region has the DNA TGTGCCAGCAGCTTAGGTAGACAAGAGACCCAGTACTTC. Translation: CASSLGRQETQYF. The V and J genes are TRBV7-3 and TRBJ2-5; D call uncertain. Germline assignment: CDR1 SGHTA and CDR2 FQGTGA. CDR3 size: 13 residues. Trimming took off 2 bases at V and 2 bases at J, with 6 bases between the two ends.

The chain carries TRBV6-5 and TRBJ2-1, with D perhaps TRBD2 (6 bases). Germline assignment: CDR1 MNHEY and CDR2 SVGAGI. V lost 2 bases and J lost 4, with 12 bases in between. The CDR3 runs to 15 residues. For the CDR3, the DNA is TGTGCCAGCAGTTACGGGGGGAAGGGGTACAATGAGCAGTTCTTC. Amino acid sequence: CASSYGGKGYNEQFF.

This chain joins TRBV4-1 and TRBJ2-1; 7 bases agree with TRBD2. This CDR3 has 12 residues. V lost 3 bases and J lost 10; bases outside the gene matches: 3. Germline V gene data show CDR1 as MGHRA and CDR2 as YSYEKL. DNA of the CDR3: TGCGCCAGCAGCCAGTCTAGCGGCGAGCAGTTCTTC. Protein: CASSQSSGEQFF.

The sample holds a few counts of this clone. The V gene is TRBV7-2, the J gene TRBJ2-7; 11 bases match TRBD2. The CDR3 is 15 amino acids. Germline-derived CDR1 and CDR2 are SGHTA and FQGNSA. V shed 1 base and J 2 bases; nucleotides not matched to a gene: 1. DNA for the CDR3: TGTGCCAGCAGCTTAGGACTAGCGGGAACCTACGAGCAGTACTTC. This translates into CASSLGLAGTYEQYF.

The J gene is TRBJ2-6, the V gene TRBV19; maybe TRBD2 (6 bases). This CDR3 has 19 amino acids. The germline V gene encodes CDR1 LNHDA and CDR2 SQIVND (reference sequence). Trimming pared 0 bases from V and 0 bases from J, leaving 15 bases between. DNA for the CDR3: TGTGCCAGTAGTATAGATCCCCCGGGGGTGACCTCTGGGGCCAACGTCCTGACTTTC. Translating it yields CASSIDPPGVTSGANVLTF.

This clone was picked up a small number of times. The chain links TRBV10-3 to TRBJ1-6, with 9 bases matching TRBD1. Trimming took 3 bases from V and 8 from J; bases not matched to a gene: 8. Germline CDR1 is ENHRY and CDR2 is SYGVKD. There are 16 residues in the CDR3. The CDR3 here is CAISEGQGRADSPLHF. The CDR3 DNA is TGTGCCATCAGTGAAGGACAGGGGAGAGCCGATTCACCCCTCCACTTT.

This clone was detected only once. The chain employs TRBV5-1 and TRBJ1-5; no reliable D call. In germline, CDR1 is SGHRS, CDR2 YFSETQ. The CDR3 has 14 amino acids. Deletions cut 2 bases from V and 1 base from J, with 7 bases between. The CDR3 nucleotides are TGCGCCAGCAGCTTTGGAGGGAGCAATCAGCCCCAGCATTTT. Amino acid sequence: CASSFGGSNQPQHF.

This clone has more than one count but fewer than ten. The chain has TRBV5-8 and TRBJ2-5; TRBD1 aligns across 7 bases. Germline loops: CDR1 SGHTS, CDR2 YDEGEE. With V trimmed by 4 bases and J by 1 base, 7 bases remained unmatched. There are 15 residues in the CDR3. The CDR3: CASSPGTASQETQYF. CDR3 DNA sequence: TGTGCCAGCAGCCCCGGGACAGCGAGCCAAGAGACCCAGTACTTC.

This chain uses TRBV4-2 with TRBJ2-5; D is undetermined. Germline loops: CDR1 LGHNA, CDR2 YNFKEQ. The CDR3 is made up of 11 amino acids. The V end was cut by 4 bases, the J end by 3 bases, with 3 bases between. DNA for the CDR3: TGTGCCAGCAGCCGAGAAGAGACCCAGTACTTC. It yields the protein CASSREETQYF.

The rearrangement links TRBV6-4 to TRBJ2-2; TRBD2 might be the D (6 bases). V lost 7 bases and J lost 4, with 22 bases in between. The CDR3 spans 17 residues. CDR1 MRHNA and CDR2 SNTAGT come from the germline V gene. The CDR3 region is CASKQLGGDEGTGELFF. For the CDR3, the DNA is TGTGCCAGCAAACAACTAGGAGGGGACGAGGGCACCGGGGAGCTGTTTTTT.

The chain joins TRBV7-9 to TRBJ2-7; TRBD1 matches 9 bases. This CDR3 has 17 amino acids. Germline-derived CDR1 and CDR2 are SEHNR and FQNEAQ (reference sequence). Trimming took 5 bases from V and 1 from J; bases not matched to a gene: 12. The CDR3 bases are TGTGCCAGCAGCCGAACAGGGGGCTCATTTCCATCCTACGAGCAGTACTTC. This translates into CASSRTGGSFPSYEQYF. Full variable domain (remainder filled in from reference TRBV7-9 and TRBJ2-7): DTGVSQNPRHKITKRGQNVTFRCDPISEHNRLYWYRQTLGQGPEFLTYFQNEAQLEKSRLLSDRFSAERPKGSFSTLEIQRTEQGDSAMYLCASSRTGGSFPSYEQYFGPGTRLTVT.

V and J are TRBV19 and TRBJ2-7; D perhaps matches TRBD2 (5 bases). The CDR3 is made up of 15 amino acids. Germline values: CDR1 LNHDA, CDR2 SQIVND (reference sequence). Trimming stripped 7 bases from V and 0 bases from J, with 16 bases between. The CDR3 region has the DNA TGTGCCAGTACCCCCACCGGAGGTAGCTCCTACGAGCAGTACTTC. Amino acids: CASTPTGGSSYEQYF.

CDR3 region: CAISVGTGLNYGYTF. For the CDR3, the DNA is TGTGCCATCAGTGTAGGGACAGGACTTAACTATGGCTACACCTTC. J is TRBJ1-2 and V is TRBV10-3, with 8 bases lining up with TRBD1. The CDR3 is 15 residues long. The J segment lost 1 base and the V segment lost 4 bases, leaving 5 bases of the junction unmatched. The V gene's germline CDR1 is ENHRY and CDR2 SYGVKD.

CDR3 loop: CASSFGGVDEKLFF. The CDR3 DNA is TGCGCCAGCAGCTTCGGAGGGGTTGATGAAAAACTGTTTTTT. This chain links TRBV5-1 with TRBJ1-4; weak D call: TRBD1 (5 bases). Trimming stripped 2 bases from V and 6 bases from J, with 11 bases between. The CDR3 consists of 14 residues. Germline assignment: CDR1 SGHRS and CDR2 YFSETQ.

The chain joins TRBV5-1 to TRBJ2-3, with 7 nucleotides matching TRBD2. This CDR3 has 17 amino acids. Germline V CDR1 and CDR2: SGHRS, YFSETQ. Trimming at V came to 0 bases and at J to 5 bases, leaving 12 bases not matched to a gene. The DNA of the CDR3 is TGCGCCAGCAGCTTGGGCCCTTGGACGGGAGGAGTAGATACGCAGTATTTT. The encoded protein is CASSLGPWTGGVDTQYF. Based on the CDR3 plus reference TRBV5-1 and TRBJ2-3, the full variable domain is KAGVTQTPRYLIKTRGQQVTLSCSPISGHRSVSWYQQTPGQGLQFLFEYFSETQRNKGNFPGRFSGRQFSNSRSEMNVSTLELGDSALYLCASSLGPWTGGVDTQYFGPGTRLTVL.